This T cell receptor beta chain was captured in a study of regulatory T cells in long-lasting Graves disease. V was clipped by 6 bases and J by 4 bases; unmatched bases: 3. This CDR3 is built from 13 residues. Study-level results: Persistent disease preferred TRBV28, TRBJ1-2 and TRBJ2-5.

This clonotype was counted at least ten times. Its antigen is not identified. CDR3 regions were amplified by Arm-PCR using iRepertoire HTBI primers to build TCR beta libraries. TCRdb processed the multiplex PCR reads anew with MiXCR; each CDR3 protein has one entry. This sample has 400,000 to 450,000 distinct CDR3 sequences, with 20% to 30% found just once. Time point in this sample: persistent/refractory GD, antithyroid drugs over 5 years with positive TRAb. RNA from PBMCs was the source of the TCR library. V and J are TRBV12-3 or TRBV12-4 and TRBJ1-2; 9 bases match TRBD1. Specimen: peripheral blood mononuclear cells (PBMCs), collected when the disease was refractory, from a patient treated with antithyroid drugs. This receptor was taken from a female donor with Graves disease. CDR3 sequence (DNA): TGTGCCAGCAGCGAGGACAGGGGCTATGGCTACACCTTC. This translates into CASSEDRGYGYTF.